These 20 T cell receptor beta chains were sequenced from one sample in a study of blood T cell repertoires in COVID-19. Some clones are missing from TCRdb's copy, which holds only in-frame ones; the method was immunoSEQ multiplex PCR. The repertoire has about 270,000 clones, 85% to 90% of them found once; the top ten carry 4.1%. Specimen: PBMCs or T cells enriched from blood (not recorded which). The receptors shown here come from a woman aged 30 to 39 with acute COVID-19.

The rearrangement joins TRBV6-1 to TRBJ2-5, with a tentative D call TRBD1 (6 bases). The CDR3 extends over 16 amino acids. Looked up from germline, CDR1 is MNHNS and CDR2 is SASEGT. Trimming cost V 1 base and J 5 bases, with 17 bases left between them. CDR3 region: CASSEVGAGQGETQYF. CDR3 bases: TGTGCCAGCAGTGAAGTTGGGGCAGGCCAGGGGGAGACCCAGTACTTC.

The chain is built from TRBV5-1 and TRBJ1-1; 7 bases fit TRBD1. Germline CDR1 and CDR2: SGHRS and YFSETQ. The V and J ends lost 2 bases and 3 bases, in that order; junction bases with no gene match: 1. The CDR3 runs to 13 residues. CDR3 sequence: CASSFTGDTEAFF. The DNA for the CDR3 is TGCGCCAGCAGCTTTACAGGGGACACTGAAGCTTTCTTT.

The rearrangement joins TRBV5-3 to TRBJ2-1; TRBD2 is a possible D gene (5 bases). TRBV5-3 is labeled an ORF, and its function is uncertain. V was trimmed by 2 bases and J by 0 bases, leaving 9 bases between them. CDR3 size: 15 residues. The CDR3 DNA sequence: TGTGCCAGAAGCTTAGGACTGGGCTCCTACAATGAGCAGTTCTTC. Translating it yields CARSLGLGSYNEQFF.

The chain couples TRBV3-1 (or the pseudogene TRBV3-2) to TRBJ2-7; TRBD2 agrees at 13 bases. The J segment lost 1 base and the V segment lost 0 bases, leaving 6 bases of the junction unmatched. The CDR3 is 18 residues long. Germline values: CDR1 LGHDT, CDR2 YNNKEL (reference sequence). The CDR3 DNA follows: TGTGCCAGCAGCCAAGATCGGGGACTAGCGGGACCTTCCTACGAGCAGTACTTC. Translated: CASSQDRGLAGPSYEQYF.

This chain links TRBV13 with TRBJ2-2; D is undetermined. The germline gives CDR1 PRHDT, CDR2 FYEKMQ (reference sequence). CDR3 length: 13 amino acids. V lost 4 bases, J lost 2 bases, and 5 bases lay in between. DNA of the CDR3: TGTGCCAGCAGCTCCGGTAACACCGGGGAGCTGTTTTTT. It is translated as CASSSGNTGELFF.

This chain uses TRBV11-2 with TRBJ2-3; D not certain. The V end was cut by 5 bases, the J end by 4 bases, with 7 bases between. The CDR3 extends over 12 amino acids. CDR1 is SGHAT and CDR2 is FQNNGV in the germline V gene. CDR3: CASSPFPDTQYF. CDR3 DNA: TGTGCCAGCAGCCCCTTTCCAGATACGCAGTATTTT.

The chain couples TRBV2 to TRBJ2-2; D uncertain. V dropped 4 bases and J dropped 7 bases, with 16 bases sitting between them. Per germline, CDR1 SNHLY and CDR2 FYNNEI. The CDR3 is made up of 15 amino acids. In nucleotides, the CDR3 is TGTGCCAGCAGTGGGTCTGGTCCTCTAGGCGGGGAGCTGTTTTTT. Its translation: CASSGSGPLGGELFF.

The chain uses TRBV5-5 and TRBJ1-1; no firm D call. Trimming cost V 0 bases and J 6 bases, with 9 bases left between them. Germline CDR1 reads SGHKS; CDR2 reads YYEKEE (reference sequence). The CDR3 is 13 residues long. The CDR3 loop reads CASSLAPEPEAFF. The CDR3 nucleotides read TGTGCCAGCAGCTTGGCTCCTGAGCCTGAAGCTTTCTTT. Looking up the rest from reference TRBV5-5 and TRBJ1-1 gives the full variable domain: DAGVTQSPTHLIKTRGQQVTLRCSPISGHKSVSWYQQVLGQGPQFIFQYYEKEERGRGNFPDRFSARQFPNYSSELNVNALLLGDSALYLCASSLAPEPEAFFGQGTRLTVV.

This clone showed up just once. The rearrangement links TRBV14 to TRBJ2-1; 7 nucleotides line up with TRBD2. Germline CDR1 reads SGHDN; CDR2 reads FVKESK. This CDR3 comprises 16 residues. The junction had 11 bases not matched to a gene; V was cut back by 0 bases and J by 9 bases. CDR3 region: CASSQDNEGGPLEQFF. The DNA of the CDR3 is TGTGCCAGCAGCCAAGATAACGAGGGAGGGCCACTTGAGCAGTTCTTC.

The DNA of the CDR3 is TGCGCCAGCAGCATTTCAGGGGGCTTATCTTCTGGGGCCAACGTCCTGACTTTC. It specifies CASSISGGLSSGANVLTF. The V gene is TRBV5-1, the J gene TRBJ2-6; 8 nucleotides line up with TRBD1. CDR3 length: 18 amino acids. Germline assignment: CDR1 SGHRS and CDR2 YFSETQ. The V and J ends lost 4 bases and 1 base, in that order; junction bases with no gene match: 10.

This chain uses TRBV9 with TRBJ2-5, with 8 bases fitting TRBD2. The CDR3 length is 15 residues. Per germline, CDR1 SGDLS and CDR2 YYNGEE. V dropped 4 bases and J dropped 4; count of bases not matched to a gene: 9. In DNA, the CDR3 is TGTGCCAGCAGCACAACCGGGACTAGTAGAGAGACCCAGTACTTC. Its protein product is CASSTTGTSRETQYF. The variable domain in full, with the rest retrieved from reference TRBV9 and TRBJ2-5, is DSGVTQTPKHLITATGQRVTLRCSPRSGDLSVYWYQQSLDQGLQFLIQYYNGEERAKGNILERFSAQQFPDLHSELNLSSLELGDSALYFCASSTTGTSRETQYFGPGTRLLVL.

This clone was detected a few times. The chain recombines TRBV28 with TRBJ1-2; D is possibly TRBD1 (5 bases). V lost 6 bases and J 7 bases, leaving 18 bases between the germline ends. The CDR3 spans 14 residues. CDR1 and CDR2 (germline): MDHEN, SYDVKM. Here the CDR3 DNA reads TGTGCCAGCAGCGGCGGGGCAGGACGGGGTGGCTACACCTTC. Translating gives CASSGGAGRGGYTF.

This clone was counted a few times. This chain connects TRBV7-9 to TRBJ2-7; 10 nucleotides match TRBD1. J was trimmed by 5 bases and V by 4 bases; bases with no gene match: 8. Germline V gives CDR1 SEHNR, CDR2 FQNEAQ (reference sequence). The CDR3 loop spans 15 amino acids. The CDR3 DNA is TGTGCCAGCAGCTCTAAGACAGGGGGCATGGACGAGCAGTACTTC. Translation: CASSSKTGGMDEQYF.

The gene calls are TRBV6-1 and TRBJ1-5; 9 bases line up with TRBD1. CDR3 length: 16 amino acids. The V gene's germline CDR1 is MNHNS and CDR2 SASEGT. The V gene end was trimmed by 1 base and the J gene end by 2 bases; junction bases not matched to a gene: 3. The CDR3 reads CASSEVGQGGNQPQHF. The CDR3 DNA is TGTGCCAGCAGTGAAGTGGGACAGGGTGGCAATCAGCCCCAGCATTTT.

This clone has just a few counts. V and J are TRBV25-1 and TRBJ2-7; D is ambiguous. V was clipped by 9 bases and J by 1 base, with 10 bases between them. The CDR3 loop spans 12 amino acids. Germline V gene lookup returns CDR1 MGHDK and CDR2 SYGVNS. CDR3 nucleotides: TGTGCCAGTTCCGGGTTTTCCTACGAGCAGTACTTC. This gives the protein CASSGFSYEQYF.

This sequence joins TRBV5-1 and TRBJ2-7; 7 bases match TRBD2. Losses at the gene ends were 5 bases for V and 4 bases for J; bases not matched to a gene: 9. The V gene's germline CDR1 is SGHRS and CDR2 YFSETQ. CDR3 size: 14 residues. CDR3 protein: CASRSGTTSYEQYF. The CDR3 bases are TGCGCCAGCAGATCCGGGACTACTTCGTACGAGCAGTACTTC.

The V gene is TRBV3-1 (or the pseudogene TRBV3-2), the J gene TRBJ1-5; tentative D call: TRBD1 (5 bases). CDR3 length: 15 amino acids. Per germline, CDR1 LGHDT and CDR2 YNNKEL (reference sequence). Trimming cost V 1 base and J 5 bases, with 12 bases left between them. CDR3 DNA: TGTGCCAGCAGCCAAGCCCCAGGGCCCTATCAGCCCCAGCATTTT. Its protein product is CASSQAPGPYQPQHF.

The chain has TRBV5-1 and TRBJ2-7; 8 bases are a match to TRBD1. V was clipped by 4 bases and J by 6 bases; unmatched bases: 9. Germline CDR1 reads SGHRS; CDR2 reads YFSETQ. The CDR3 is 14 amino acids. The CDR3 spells CASSQNDRGGEQYF. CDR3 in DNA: TGCGCCAGCAGCCAAAACGACAGGGGCGGCGAGCAGTACTTC.

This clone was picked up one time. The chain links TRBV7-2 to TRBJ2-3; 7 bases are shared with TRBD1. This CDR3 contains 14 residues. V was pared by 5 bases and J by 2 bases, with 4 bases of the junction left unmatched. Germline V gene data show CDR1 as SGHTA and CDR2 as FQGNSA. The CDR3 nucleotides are TGTGCCAGCAGCCTAGACAGGGTCACAGATACGCAGTATTTT. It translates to CASSLDRVTDTQYF.

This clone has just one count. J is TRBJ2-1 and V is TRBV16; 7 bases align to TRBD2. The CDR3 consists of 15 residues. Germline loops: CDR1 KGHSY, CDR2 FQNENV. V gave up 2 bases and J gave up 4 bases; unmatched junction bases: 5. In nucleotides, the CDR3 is TGTGCCAGCAGCCAAGGGCTAGCGGAGTACAATGAGCAGTTCTTC. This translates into CASSQGLAEYNEQFF.